This TCR beta chain was sequenced for a study of cytomegalovirus exposure and HLA in healthy donors. Study findings and constraints: In a later analysis, an Asian-associated ancestry cluster reportedly showed fewer N-insertions than the roughly 730-donor mean. Reported findings show TCR beta sequences accurately forecast HLA-A and HLA-B alleles in most subjects. Most sequenced TCRs were rare (though some public TCRs occurred in many donors).

Trimming at V came to 0 bases and at J to 5 bases, leaving 9 bases not matched to a gene. The CDR3 sequence is 16 residues long. This PCR relied on a set of 60 Vbeta primers and 13 Jbeta primers. Assay: immunoSEQ multiplex PCR; the TCRdb copy retains only in-frame clones and omits some. The table has about 100,000 clones, 60% to 75% seen once. This clone was seen only a few times. Its antigen remains unknown. The sequence derives from a man aged 50 to 60 in good health and CMV-seronegative. The specimen was PBMCs. The chain employs TRBV5-3 and TRBJ2-7, with 9 positions matching TRBD2. TRBV5-3 is an open reading frame, and its role is uncertain. The CDR3 reads CARSLVTGTSINEQYF. The CDR3 coding sequence is TGTGCCAGAAGCTTGGTCACCGGGACTAGCATCAACGAGCAGTACTTC.